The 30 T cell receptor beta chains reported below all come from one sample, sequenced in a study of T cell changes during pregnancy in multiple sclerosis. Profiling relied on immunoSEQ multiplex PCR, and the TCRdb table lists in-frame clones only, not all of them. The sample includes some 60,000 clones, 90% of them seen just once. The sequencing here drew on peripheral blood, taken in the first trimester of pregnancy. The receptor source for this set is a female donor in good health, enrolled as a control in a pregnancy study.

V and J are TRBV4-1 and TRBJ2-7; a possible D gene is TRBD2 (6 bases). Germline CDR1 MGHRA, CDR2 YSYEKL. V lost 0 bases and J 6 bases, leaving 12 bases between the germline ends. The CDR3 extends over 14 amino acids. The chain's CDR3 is CASSQDIGGLEQYF. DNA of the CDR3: TGCGCCAGCAGCCAAGATATTGGGGGACTCGAGCAGTACTTC.

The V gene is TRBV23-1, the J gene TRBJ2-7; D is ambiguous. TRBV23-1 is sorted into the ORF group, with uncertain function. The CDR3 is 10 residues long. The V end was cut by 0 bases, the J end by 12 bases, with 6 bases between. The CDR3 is CASSQSSRYF. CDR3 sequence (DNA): TGCGCCAGCAGTCAATCGTCGCGGTACTTC.

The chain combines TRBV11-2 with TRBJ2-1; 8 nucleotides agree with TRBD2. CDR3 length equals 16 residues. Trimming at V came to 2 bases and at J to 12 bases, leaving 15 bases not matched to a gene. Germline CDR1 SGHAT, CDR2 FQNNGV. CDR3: CASSLSLAVFLKGQFF. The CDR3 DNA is TGTGCCAGCAGCTTATCACTAGCGGTCTTTTTGAAGGGGCAGTTCTTC.

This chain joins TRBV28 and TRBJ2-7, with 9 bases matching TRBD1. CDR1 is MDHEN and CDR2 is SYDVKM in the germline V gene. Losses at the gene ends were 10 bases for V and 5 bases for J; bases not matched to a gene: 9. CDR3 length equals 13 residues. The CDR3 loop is CATKTQGAHEQYF. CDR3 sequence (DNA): TGTGCCACCAAGACACAGGGGGCCCACGAGCAGTACTTC.

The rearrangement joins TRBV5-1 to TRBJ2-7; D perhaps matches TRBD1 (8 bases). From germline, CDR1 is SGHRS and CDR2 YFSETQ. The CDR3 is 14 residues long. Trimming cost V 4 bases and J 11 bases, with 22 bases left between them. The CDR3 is CASSEDREGSMKYF. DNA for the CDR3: TGCGCCAGCAGCGAGGACAGGGAGGGGTCGATGAAGTACTTC.

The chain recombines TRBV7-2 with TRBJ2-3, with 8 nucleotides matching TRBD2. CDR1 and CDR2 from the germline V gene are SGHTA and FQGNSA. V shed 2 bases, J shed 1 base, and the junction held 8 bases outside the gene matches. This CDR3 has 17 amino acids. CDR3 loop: CASSLSPSGWGTDTQYF. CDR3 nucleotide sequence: TGTGCCAGCAGCTTATCCCCTAGCGGGTGGGGCACAGATACGCAGTATTTT.

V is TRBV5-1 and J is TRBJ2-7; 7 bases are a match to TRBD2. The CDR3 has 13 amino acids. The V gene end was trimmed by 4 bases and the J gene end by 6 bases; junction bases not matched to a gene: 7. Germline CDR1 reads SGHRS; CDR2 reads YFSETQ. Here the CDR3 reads CASSPPGGREQYF. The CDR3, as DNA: TGCGCCAGCAGCCCCCCGGGGGGTCGCGAGCAGTACTTC. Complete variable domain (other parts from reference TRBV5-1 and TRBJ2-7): KAGVTQTPRYLIKTRGQQVTLSCSPISGHRSVSWYQQTPGQGLQFLFEYFSETQRNKGNFPGRFSGRQFSNSRSEMNVSTLELGDSALYLCASSPPGGREQYFGPGTRLTVT.

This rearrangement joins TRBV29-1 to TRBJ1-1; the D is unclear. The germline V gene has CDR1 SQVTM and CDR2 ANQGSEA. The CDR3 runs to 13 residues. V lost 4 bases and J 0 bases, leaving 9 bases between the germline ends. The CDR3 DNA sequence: TGCAGCGTTGTTGCGGGATTGAACACTGAAGCTTTCTTT. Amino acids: CSVVAGLNTEAFF.

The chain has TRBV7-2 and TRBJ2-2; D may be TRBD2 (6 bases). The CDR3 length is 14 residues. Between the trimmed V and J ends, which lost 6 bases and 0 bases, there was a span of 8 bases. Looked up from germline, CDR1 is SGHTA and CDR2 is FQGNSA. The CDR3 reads CASSRDSNTGELFF. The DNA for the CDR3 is TGTGCCAGCAGTCGGGACTCGAACACCGGGGAGCTGTTTTTT.

CDR3 sequence: CASSQEIWQLAGNNYEQYF. DNA for the CDR3: TGCGCCAGCAGCCAAGAAATTTGGCAGCTAGCGGGCAACAACTACGAGCAGTACTTC. This chain links TRBV4-1 with TRBJ2-7; 8 bases map to TRBD2. The CDR3 runs 19 residues. The J segment lost 3 bases and the V segment lost 0 bases, leaving 16 bases of the junction unmatched. Germline lookup yields CDR1 MGHRA and CDR2 YSYEKL.

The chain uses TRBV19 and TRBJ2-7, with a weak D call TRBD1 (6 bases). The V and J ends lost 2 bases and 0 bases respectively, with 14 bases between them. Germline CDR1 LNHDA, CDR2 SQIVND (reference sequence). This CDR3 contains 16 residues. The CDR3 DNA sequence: TGTGCCAGTAGTATATCAGGGGATTTGAGCTCCTACGAGCAGTACTTC. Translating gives CASSISGDLSSYEQYF.

The CDR3 is CASSLRQGAKYGYTF. The CDR3 coding sequence is TGTGCCAGCAGCTTGCGACAGGGGGCCAAATATGGCTACACCTTC. The genes are TRBV5-4 and TRBJ1-2; 10 nucleotides agree with TRBD1. CDR3 size: 15 residues. In germline, CDR1 is SGHNT, CDR2 YYREEE (reference sequence). V lost 1 base and J lost 5; bases outside the gene matches: 5.

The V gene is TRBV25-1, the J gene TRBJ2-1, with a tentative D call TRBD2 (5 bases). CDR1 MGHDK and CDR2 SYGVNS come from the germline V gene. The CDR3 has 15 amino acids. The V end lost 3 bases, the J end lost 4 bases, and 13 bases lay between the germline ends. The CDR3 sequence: CASSDGPSLYNEQFF. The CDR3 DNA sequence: TGTGCCAGCAGTGATGGCCCTAGCCTATACAATGAGCAGTTCTTC.

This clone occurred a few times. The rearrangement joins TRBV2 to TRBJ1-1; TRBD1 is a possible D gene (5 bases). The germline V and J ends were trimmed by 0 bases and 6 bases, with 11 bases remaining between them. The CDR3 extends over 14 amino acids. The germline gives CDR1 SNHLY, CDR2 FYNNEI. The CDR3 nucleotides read TGTGCCAGCAGTGAAGCCCGGGGAGGGGCTGAAGCTTTCTTT. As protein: CASSEARGGAEAFF.

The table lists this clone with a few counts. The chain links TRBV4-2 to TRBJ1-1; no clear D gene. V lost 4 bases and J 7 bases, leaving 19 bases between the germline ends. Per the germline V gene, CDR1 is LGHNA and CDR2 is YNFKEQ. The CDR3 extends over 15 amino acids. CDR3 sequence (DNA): TGTGCCAGCAGCCTGGTGGCAGCTGATGACAATGAAGCTTTCTTT. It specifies CASSLVAADDNEAFF.

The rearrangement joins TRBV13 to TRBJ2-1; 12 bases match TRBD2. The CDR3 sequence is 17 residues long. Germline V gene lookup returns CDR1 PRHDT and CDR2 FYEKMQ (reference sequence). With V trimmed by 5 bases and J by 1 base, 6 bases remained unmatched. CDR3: CASSPLGLAGSYNEQFF. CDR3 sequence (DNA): TGTGCCAGCAGCCCCCTCGGACTAGCGGGGTCCTACAATGAGCAGTTCTTC.

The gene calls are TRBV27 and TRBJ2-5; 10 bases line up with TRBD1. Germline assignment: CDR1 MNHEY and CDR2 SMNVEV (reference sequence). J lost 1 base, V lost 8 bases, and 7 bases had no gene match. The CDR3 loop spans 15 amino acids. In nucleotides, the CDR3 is TGTGCCAGCGGGGCTGACAGGGGGCCCCAAGAGACCCAGTACTTC. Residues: CASGADRGPQETQYF.

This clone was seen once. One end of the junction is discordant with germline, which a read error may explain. This CDR3 reads CAKSGGVTF. CDR3 DNA sequence: TGTGCCAAATCGGGAGGGGTCACCTTC. This chain joins TRBV6-7 and TRBJ2-7; the match to TRBD2 covers 8 bases. TRBV6-7 is an ORF, with its function uncertain. The CDR3 length is 9 residues.

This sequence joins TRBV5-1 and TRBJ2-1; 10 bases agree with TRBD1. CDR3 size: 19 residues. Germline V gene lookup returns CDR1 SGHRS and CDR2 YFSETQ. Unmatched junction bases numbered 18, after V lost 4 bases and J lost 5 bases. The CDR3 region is CASSLTTPGQGFGNNEQFF. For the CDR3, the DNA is TGCGCCAGCAGCCTGACTACGCCGGGACAGGGGTTCGGAAACAATGAGCAGTTCTTC.

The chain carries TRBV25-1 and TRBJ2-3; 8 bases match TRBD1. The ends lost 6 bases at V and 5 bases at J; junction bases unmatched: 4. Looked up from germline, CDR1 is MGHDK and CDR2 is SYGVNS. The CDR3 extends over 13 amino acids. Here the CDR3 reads CASRDRGVDTQYF. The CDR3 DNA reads TGTGCCAGCAGAGACAGGGGAGTAGATACGCAGTATTTT.

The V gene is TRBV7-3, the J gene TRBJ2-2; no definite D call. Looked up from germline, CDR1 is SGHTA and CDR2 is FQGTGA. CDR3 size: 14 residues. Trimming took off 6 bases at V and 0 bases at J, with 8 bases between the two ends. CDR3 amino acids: CASSWASNTGELFF. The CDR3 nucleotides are TGTGCCAGCAGTTGGGCTTCGAACACCGGGGAGCTGTTTTTT.

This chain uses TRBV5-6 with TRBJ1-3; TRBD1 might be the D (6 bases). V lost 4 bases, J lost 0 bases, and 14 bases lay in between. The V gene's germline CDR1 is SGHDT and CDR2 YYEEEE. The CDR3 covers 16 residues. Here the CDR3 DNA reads TGTGCCAGCAGCCCGACAGGTCCTTTCTCTGGAAACACCATATATTTT. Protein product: CASSPTGPFSGNTIYF. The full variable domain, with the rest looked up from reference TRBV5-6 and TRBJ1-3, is DAGVTQSPTHLIKTRGQQVTLRCSPKSGHDTVSWYQQALGQGPQFIFQYYEEEERQRGNFPDRFSGHQFPNYSSELNVNALLLGDSALYLCASSPTGPFSGNTIYFGEGSWLTVV.

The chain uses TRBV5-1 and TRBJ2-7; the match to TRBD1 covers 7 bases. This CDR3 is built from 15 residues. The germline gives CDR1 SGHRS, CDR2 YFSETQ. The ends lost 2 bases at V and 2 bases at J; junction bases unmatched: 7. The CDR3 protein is CASSFGDSLTYEQYF. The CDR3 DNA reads TGCGCCAGCAGCTTTGGGGACAGCTTAACCTACGAGCAGTACTTC.

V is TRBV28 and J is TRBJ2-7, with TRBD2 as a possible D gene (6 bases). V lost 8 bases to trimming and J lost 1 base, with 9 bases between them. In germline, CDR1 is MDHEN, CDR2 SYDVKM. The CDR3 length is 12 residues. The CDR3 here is CASGDSSYEQYF. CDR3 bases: TGTGCCAGCGGGGACTCGTCCTACGAGCAGTACTTC.

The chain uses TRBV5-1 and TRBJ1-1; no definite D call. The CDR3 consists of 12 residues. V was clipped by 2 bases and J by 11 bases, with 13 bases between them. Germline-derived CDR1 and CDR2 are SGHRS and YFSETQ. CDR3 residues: CASSFELGAAFF. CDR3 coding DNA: TGCGCCAGCAGCTTTGAATTGGGCGCGGCTTTCTTT.

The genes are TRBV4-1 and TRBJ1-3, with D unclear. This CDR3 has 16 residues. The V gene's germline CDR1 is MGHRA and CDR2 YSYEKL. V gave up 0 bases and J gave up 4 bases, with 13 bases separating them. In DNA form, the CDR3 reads TGCGCCAGCAGCCAAGATCAGTACACCTCCGGAAACACCATATATTTT. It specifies CASSQDQYTSGNTIYF.

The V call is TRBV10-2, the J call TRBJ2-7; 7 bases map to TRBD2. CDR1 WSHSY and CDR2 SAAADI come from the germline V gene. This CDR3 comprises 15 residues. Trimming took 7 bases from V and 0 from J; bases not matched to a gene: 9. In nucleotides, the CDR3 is TGCGCCAGCACCTTGACTAGCCCTAACTCCTACGAGCAGTACTTC. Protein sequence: CASTLTSPNSYEQYF.

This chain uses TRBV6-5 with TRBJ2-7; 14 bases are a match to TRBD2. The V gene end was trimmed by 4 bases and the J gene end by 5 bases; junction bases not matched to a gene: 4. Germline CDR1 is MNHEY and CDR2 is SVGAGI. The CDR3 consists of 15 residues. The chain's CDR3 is CASSSGTSGSDEQYF. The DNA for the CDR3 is TGTGCCAGCAGTTCCGGGACTAGCGGGAGCGACGAGCAGTACTTC.

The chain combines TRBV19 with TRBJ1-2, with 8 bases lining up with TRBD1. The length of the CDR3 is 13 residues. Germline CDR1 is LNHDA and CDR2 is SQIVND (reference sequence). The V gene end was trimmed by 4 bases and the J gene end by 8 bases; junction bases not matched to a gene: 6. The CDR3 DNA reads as TGTGCCAGTAGTACACCAGGGGGCTACGGCTACACCTTC. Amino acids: CASSTPGGYGYTF.

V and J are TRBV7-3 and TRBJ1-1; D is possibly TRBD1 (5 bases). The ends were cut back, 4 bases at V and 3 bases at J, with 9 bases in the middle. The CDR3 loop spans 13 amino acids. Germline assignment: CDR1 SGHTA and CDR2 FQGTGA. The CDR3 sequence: CASSSPGDTEAFF. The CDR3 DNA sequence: TGTGCCAGCAGCTCCCCGGGGGACACTGAAGCTTTCTTT.